This TCR beta chain derives from a study of beta chain features in type 1 diabetes. Notes on the study in general: All four CD4+ subsets from Type 1 diabetes patients carried moderately but significantly shorter TCRB CDR3s. Sequencing of cDNA might inflate the share of cells that strongly express TCR.

Trimming took 2 bases from V and 6 from J; bases not matched to a gene: 4. CDR3 length: 14 amino acids. The V gene's germline CDR1 is SGDLS and CDR2 YYNGEE. Of the isolated RNA, all was reverse transcribed, and so the sequenced material was expressed TCRB transcripts. Repertoires were generated with immunoSEQ multiplex PCR, while TCRdb's copy carries only in-frame clones and drops some. The sample lists some 280,000 clones, approximately 14% occurring once. A few counts support this clone. Its antigen is not identified. The sequence was collected from a man aged 25 to 45 with type 1 diabetes. This chain connects TRBV9 to TRBJ2-7, with 11 bases identical to TRBD1. The sequenced sample was naive CD4+ T cells from blood. The CDR3 coding sequence is TGTGCCAGCAGCGTCATGGACAGGGGGCCCGAGCAGTACTTC. Protein product: CASSVMDRGPEQYF.